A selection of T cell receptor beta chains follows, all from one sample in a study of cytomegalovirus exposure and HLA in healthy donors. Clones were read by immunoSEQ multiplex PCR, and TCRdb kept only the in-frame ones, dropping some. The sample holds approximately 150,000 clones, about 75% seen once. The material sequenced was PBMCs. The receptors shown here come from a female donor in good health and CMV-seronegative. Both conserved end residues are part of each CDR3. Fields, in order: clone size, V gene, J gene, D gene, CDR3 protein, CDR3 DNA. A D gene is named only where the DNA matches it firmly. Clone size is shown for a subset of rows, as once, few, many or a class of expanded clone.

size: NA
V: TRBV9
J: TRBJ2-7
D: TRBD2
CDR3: CASSVGGGVNEQYF
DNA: TGTGCCAGCAGCGTAGGGGGGGGTGTCAACGAGCAGTACTTC

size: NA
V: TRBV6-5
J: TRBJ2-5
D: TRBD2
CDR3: CASRGTSRETQYF
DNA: TGTGCCAGCAGAGGGACTAGTCGAGAGACCCAGTACTTC

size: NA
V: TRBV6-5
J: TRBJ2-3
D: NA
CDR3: CASSYTPGRTDTQYF
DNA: TGTGCCAGCAGTTACACTCCGGGAAGGACAGATACGCAGTATTTT

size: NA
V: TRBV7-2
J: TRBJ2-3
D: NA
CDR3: CASSLGGDSESYF
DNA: TGTGCCAGCAGCTTAGGGGGGGACAGCGAGTCGTATTTT

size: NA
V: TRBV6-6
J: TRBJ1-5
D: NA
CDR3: CASSSRNSNQPQHF
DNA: TGTGCCAGCAGTTCCAGGAATAGCAATCAGCCCCAGCATTTT

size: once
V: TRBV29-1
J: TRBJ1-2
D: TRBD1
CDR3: CSAGQGGTHGYTF
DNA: TGCAGCGCCGGACAGGGAGGAACCCATGGCTACACCTTC

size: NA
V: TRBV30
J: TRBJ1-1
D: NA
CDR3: CAWTGRRAFF
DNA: TGTGCCTGGACAGGGAGGCGAGCTTTCTTT

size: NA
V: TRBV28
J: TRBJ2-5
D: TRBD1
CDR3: CASSSSPGTGETQYF
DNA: TGTGCCAGCAGTTCGTCACCCGGGACAGGGGAGACCCAGTACTTC

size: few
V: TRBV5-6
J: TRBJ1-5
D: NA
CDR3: CASSLATLEPQHF
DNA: TGTGCCAGCAGCTTGGCGACTTTGGAGCCCCAGCATTTT

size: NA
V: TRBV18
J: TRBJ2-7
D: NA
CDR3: CASSLSTRGYEQYF
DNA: TGTGCCAGCTCACTCTCCACCAGGGGCTACGAGCAGTACTTC

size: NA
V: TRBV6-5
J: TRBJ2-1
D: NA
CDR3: CATQFSPYYNEQFF
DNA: TGTGCCACGCAATTCAGTCCATACTACAATGAGCAGTTCTTC

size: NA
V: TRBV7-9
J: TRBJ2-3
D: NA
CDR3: CASSRPSTDTQYF
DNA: TGTGCCAGCAGCCGTCCTAGCACAGATACGCAGTATTTT

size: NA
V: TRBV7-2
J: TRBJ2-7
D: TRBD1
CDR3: CASSDLTGNYEQYF
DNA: TGTGCCAGCAGCGACCTGACAGGGAACTACGAGCAGTACTTC

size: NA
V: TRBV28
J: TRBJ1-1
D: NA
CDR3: CASTQQVLGTEAFF
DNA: TGTGCCAGCACCCAACAGGTTTTGGGGACTGAAGCTTTCTTT

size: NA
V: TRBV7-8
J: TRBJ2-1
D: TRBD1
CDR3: CASSLDRGRNNEQFF
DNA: TGTGCCAGCAGCTTAGACAGGGGACGGAACAATGAGCAGTTCTTC

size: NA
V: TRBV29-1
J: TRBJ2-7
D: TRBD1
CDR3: CSVGTRGRTYEQYF
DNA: TGCAGCGTTGGGACAAGGGGGCGGACCTACGAGCAGTACTTC

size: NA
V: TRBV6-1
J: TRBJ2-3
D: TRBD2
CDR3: CASSVDVLAGASTDTQYF
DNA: TGTGCCAGCAGTGTCGACGTTTTAGCGGGAGCGAGCACAGATACGCAGTATTTT

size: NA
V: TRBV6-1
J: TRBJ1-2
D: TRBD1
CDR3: CASRTDRAYYGYTF
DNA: TGTGCCAGCAGGACGGACAGGGCCTACTATGGCTACACCTTC

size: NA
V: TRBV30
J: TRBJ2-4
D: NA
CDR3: CAWSVGDGNIQYF
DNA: TGTGCCTGGAGTGTGGGAGACGGTAACATTCAGTACTTC

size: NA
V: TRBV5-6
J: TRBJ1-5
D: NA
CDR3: CASSWGRNQPQHF
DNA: TGTGCCAGCAGCTGGGGCCGTAATCAGCCCCAGCATTTT

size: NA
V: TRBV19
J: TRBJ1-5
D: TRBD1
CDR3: CASSDDRGLQPQHF
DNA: TGTGCCAGTAGTGATGACAGGGGGTTACAACCCCAGCATTTT

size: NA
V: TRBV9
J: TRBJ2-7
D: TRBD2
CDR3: CASSSTGTSYEQYF
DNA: TGTGCCAGCAGCTCGACCGGGACTAGCTACGAGCAGTACTTC

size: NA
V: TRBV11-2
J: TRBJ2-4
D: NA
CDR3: CASSPGDFVPKNIQYF
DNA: TGTGCCAGCAGCCCCGGGGACTTTGTTCCCAAAAACATTCAGTACTTC